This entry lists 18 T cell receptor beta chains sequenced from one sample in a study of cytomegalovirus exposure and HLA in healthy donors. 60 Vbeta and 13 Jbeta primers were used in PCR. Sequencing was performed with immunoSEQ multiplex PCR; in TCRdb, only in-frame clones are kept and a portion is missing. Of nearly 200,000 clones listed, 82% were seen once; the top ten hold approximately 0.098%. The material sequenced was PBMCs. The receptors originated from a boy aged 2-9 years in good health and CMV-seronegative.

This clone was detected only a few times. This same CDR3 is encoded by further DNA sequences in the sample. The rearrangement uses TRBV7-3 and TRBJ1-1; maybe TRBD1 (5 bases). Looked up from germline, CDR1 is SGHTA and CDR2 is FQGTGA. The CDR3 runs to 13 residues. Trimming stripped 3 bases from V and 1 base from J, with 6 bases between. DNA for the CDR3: TGTGCCAGCAGCTTGGGGCAGAACACTGAAGCTTTCTTT. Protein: CASSLGQNTEAFF.

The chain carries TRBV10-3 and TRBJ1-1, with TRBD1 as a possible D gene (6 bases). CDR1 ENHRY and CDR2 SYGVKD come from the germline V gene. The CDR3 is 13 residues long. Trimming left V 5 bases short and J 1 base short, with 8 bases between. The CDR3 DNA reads TGTGCCATCAGTCGGACAGCGAACACTGAAGCTTTCTTT. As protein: CAISRTANTEAFF.

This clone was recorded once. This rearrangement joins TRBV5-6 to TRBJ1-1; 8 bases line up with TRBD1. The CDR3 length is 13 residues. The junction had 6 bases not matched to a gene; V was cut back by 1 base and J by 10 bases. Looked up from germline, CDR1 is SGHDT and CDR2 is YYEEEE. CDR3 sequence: CASSLQRTGIAFF. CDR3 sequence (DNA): TGTGCCAGCAGCTTGCAAAGGACAGGGATAGCTTTCTTT.

The CDR3 here is CASSELSTEAFF. The DNA of the CDR3 is TGTGCCAGCAGTGAGTTGAGCACTGAAGCTTTCTTT. The chain has TRBV7-6 and TRBJ1-1; D not resolved. Germline V gene sequence: CDR1 SGHVS, CDR2 FNYEAQ. The CDR3 covers 12 residues. Trimming removed 6 bases from V and 4 bases from J, with 9 bases in between. The entire variable domain, with the rest obtained from reference TRBV7-6 and TRBJ1-1, is as follows: GAGVSQSPRYKVTKRGQDVALRCDPISGHVSLYWYRQALGQGPEFLTYFNYEAQQDKSGLPNDRFSAERPEGSISTLTIQRTEQRDSAMYRCASSELSTEAFFGQGTRLTVV.

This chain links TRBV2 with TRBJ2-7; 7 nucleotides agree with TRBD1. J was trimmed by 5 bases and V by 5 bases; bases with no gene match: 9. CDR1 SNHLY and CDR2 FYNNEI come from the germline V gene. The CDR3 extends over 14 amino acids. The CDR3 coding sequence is TGTGCCAGCAGTAGCCGAGGACAGGTTGACGAGCAGTACTTC. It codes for CASSSRGQVDEQYF.

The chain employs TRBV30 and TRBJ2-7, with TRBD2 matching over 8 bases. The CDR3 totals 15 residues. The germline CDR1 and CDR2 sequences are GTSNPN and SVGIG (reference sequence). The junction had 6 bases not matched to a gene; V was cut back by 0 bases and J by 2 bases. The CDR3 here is CAWSVLNGGAYEQYF. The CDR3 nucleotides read TGTGCCTGGAGTGTACTGAACGGGGGGGCCTACGAGCAGTACTTC.

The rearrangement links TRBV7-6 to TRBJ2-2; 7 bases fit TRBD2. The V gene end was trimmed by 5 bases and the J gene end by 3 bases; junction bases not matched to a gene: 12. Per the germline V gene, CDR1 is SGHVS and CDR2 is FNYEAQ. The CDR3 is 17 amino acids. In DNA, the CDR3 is TGTGCCAGCAGCCCCTCACTGGCGGGGGAGTACACCGGGGAGCTGTTTTTT. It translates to CASSPSLAGEYTGELFF.

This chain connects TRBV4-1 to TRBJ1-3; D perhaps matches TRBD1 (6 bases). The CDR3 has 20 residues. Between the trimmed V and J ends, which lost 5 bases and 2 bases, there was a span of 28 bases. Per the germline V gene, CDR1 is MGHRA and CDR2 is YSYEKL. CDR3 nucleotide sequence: TGCGCCAGCAGCTACACTACCCTACAGGGTTTCCCTCAAACTGGAAACACCATATATTTT. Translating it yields CASSYTTLQGFPQTGNTIYF.

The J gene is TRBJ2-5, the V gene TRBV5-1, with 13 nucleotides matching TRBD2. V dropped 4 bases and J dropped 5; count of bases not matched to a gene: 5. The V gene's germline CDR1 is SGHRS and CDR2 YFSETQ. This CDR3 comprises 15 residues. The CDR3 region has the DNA TGCGCCAGCAGCCCGGGACTAGCGGGGAGTGAGACCCAGTACTTC. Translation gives CASSPGLAGSETQYF.

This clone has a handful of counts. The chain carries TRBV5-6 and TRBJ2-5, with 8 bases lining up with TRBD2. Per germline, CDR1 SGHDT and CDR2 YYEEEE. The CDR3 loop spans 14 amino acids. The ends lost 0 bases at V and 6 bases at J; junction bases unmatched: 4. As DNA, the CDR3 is TGTGCCAGCAGCTTGGTCCGGGGGGGACAGACCCAGTACTTC. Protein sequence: CASSLVRGGQTQYF. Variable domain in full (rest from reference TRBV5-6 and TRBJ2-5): DAGVTQSPTHLIKTRGQQVTLRCSPKSGHDTVSWYQQALGQGPQFIFQYYEEEERQRGNFPDRFSGHQFPNYSSELNVNALLLGDSALYLCASSLVRGGQTQYFGPGTRLLVL.

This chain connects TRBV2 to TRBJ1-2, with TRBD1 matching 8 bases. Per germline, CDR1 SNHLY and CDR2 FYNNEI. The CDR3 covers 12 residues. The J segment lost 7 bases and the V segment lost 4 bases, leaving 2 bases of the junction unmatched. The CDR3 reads CASSVTGGGYTF. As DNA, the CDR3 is TGTGCCAGCAGTGTAACAGGGGGTGGCTACACCTTC.

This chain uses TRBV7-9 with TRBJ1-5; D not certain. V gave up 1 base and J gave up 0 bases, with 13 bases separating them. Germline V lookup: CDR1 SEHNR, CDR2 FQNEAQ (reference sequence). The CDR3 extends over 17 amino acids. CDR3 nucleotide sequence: TGTGCCAGCAGCTTAGAGACAAATCCCTATAGCAATCAGCCCCAGCATTTT. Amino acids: CASSLETNPYSNQPQHF.

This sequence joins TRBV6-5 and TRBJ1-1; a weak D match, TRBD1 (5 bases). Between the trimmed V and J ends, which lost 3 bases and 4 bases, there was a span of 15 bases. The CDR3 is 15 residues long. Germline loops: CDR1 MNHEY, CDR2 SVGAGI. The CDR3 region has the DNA TGTGCCAGCAGTTATTTCCCGGGGGTCGGCACTGAAGCTTTCTTT. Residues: CASSYFPGVGTEAFF.

In nucleotides, the CDR3 is TGTGCCAGCAGAGAGAACAGGGGCCAAGAGACCCAGTACTTC. It translates to CASRENRGQETQYF. The chain links TRBV7-2 to TRBJ2-5, with 7 positions matching TRBD1. Losses at the gene ends were 6 bases for V and 1 base for J; bases not matched to a gene: 5. This CDR3 is built from 14 residues. Germline CDR1 reads SGHTA; CDR2 reads FQGNSA.

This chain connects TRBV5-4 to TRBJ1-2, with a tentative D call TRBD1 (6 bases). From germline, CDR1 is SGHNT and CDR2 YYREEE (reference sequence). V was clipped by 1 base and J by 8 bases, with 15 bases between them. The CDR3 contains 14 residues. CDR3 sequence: CASSLRDTLGGYTF. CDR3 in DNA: TGTGCCAGCAGCTTGCGGGACACCCTGGGAGGCTACACCTTC.

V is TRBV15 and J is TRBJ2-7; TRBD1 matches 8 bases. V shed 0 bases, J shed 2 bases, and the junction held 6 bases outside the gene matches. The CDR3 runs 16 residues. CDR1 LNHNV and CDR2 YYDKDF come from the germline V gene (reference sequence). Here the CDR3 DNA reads TGTGCCACCAGCAGAGAGACCGCGACAGGGGCCTACGAGCAGTACTTC. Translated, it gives CATSRETATGAYEQYF.

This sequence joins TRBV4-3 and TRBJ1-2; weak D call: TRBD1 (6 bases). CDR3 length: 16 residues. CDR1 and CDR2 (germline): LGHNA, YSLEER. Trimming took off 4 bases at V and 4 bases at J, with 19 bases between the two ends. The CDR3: CASSREGGGLTYGYTF. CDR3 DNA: TGCGCCAGCAGCCGCGAAGGGGGGGGACTTACCTATGGCTACACCTTC.

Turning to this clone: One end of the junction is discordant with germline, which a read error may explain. The CDR3 sequence: CAGSGGRSRTPYEQYF. The DNA of the CDR3 is TGCGCCGGCAGCGGAGGTCGCTCAAGAACGCCCTACGAGCAGTACTTC. This rearrangement joins TRBV5-1 to TRBJ2-7, with D possibly being TRBD2 (5 bases). The CDR3 length is 16 residues. In germline, CDR1 is SGHRS, CDR2 YFSETQ.